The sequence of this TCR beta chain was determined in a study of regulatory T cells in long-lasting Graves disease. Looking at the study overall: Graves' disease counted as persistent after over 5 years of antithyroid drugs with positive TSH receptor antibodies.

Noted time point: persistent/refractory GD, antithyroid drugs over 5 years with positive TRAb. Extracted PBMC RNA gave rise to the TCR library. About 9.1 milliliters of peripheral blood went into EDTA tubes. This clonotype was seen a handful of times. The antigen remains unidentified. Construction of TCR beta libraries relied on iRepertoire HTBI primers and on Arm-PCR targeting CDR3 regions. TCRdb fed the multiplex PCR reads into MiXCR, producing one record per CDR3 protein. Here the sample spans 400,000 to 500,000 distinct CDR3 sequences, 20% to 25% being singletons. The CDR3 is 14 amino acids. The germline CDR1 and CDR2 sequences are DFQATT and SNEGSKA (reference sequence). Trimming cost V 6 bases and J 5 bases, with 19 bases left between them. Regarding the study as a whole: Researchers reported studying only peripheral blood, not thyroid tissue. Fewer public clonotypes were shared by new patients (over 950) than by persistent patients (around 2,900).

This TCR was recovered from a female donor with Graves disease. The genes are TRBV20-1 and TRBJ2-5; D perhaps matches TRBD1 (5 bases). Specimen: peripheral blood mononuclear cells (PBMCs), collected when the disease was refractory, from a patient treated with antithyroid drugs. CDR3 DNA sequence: TGCAGTGCCTCGGGTGCAGGGATGGGTGAGACCCAGTACTTC. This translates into CSASGAGMGETQYF.